This paragraph covers one T cell receptor (beta chain) sequence. Its antigen target is currently unknown. There are no base qualities to consult, and no much larger clone falls within one base. The sample is drawn from a study of T cell responses to AZD1222 COVID-19 vaccine (dated by TCRdb to the early 2020s). About the full investigation: AZD1222 recipients given second doses at about 4 weeks or at about 12 weeks were pooled, since spike-specific TCR depth and breadth were not found to differ between the two schedules. TCR sequencing was performed for 233 trial participants, of whom some 200 were given two doses of AZD1222 and some 26 were given two doses of MenACWY control vaccine. Trial participants were enrolled into age subgroups of 18-55, 56-69 and 70-plus years, which contained around 140, 26 and 57 TCR-sequenced participants, respectively. Study-level results and caveats: The whole spike protein was spanned by vaccine-associated CD4 TCRs, and dominant responses were seen in regions 160-218 and 743-854. No day 14 peak-response samples were available, so repertoires were characterized only after the peak T cell response. A significant rise in spike-specific TCR breadth and depth was observed after two AZD1222 doses relative to day 0 and relative to MenACWY recipients. Most participants were white British and females outnumbered males, and the authors suggested that clonal diversity may have been underestimated. Conclusions about previously exposed vaccinees were limited because only a handful of AZD1222 recipients were SARS-CoV-2 seropositive at baseline. In the small 56-69-year group, the increase in depth fell short of significance, most likely because of low power. Epitopes outside the regions mutated in the B.1.351 and B.1.1.7 variants were reportedly recognized by nearly half of the unique spike-specific TCRs.

Taken from cysteine to phenylalanine, the CDR3 has 14 residues. The only DNA kept is the CDR3, 42 bases in frame from the first base. The sample's time point label, decoded: baseline before first vaccination. Samples from vaccinated people were obtained from the UK trials COV001 and COV002, which included a single-blind randomized controlled phase 2/3 trial of AZD1222 (ChAdOx1 nCoV-19) in healthy adults. Trial participant PBMC samples were collected at day 0 and day 28 after the second dose for TCRbeta chain sequencing. The CDR3 regions of human TCRbeta chains were analyzed by immunosequencing. The original pipeline was this. Repertoire TCRs were checked for matches against a reference library of SARS-CoV-2-specific TCRs that had been generated using the MIRA antigen-specificity platform. Breadth meant the fraction of unique TCRs that were SARS-CoV-2-associated, whereas depth meant the fraction of total T cells that were SARS-CoV-2-associated. Each spike-specific TCR was assigned to its reactive spike region and to a CD4 or CD8 class using the MIRA data. Log10-transformed breadth and depth values were compared by one-way ANOVA with Sidak's multiple comparisons tests. TCRdb obtained this table from immuneACCESS and retained in-frame rearrangements with V and J assigned. These tables miss some clones; where compared with another copy, unresolved V genes account for less than half of the shortfall, and the remainder is unexplained. V, J and clone size are taken as reported in that table, and D and trimming were inferred from the DNA itself. The sample records 70,000 to 80,000 clones, 80% to 90% of which are singletons. Less than 3% of the sample goes to the ten largest clones.

Specimen: peripheral blood, collected on day 0 of AZD1222 vaccination. The receptor chain draws on TRBV21-1 and TRBJ2-3; no check of the table's D call, TRBD2, against the DNA was made. TRBV21-1 is a pseudogene segment. The receptor was derived from an adult in good health. The bases read TGTGCCAGCAGCGGGGGCGGGAGAGGAGATACGCAGTATTTT. Translated, it gives CASSGGGRGDTQYF.